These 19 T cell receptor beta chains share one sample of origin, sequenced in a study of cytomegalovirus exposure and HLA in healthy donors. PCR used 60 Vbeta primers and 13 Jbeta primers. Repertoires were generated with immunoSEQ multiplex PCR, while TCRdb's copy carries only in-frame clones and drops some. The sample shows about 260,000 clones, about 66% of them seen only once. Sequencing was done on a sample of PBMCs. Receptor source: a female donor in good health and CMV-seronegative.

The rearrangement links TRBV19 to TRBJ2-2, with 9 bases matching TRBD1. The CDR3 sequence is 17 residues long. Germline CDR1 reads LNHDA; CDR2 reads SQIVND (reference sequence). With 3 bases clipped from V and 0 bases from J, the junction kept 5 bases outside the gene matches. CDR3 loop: CASSIDRGSANTGELFF. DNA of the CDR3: TGTGCCAGTAGTATCGACAGGGGGTCGGCGAACACCGGGGAGCTGTTTTTT.

CDR3 DNA: TGTGCCAGCAGCGTAGGTGACTACAATAGGAAGGCCGGGGAGCTGTTTTTT. Protein: CASSVGDYNRKAGELFF. V is TRBV9 and J is TRBJ2-2; tentative D call: TRBD2 (5 bases). The CDR3 has 17 amino acids. V was trimmed by 0 bases and J by 6 bases, leaving 18 bases between them. From germline, CDR1 is SGDLS and CDR2 YYNGEE.

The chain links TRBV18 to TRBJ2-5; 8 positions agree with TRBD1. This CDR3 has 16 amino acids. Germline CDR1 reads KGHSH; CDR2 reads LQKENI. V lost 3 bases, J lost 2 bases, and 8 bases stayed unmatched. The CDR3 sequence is CASSPMNYRGQETQYF. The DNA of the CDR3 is TGTGCCAGCTCACCTATGAACTACAGGGGGCAAGAGACCCAGTACTTC.

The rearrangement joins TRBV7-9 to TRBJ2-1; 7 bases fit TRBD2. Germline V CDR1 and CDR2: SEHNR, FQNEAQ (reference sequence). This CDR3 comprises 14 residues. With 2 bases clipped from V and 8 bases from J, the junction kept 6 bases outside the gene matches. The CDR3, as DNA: TGTGCCAGCAGCTTACTGGGGGAGGGTGATGAGCAGTTCTTC. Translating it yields CASSLLGEGDEQFF.

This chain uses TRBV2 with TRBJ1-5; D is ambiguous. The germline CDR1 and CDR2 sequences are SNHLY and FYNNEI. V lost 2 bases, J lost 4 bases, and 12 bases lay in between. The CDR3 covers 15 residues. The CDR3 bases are TGTGCCAGCAGTGAACGAGCTAACCGTAATCAGCCCCAGCATTTT. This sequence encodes CASSERANRNQPQHF.

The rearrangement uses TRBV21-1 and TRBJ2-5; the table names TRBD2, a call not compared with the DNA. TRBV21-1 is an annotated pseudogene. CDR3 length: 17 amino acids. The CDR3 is CATPGGRVGSYQETQYF. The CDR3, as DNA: TGTGCCACGCCTGGGGGGAGGGTTGGATCGTACCAAGAGACCCAGTACTTC.

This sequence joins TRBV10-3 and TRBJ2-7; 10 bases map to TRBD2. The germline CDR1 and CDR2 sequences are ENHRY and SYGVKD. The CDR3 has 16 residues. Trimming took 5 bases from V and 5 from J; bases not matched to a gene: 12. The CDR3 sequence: CAISREPSGSFNEQYF. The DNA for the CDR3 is TGTGCCATCAGTAGGGAACCTAGCGGGAGTTTTAACGAGCAGTACTTC.

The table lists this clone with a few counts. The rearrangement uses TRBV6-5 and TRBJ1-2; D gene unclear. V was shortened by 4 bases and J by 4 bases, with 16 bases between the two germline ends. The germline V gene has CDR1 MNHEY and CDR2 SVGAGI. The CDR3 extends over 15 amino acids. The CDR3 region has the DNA TGTGCCAGCAGTTTCTTGACACAGAACCGCTATGGCTACACCTTC. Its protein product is CASSFLTQNRYGYTF.

In nucleotides, the CDR3 is TGTGCCAGCAGTTTTATCGATATAGCGAGGAGGGCCGGGGAGCTGTTTTTT. Translating gives CASSFIDIARRAGELFF. V gene TRBV28 combines with J gene TRBJ2-2, with D perhaps matching TRBD2 (6 bases). The CDR3 totals 17 residues. Germline assignment: CDR1 MDHEN and CDR2 SYDVKM. Deletions cut 3 bases from V and 6 bases from J, with 20 bases between.

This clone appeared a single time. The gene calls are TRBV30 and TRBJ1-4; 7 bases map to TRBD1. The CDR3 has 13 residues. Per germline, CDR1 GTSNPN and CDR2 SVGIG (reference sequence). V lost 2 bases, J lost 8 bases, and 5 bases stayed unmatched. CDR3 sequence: CAWSSGTAEKLFF. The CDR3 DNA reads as TGTGCCTGGAGTTCCGGGACAGCAGAAAAACTGTTTTTT. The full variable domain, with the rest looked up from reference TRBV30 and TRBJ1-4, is SQTIHQWPATLVQPVGSPLSLECTVEGTSNPNLYWYRQAAGRGLQLLFYSVGIGQISSEVPQNLSASRPQDRQFILSSKKLLLSDSGFYLCAWSSGTAEKLFFGSGTQLSVL.

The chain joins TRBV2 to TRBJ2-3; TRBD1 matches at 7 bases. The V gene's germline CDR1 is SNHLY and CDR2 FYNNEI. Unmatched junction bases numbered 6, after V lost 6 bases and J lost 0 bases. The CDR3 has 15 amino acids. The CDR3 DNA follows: TGTGCCAGCAGCCCCTGGACAGGAAGCACAGATACGCAGTATTTT. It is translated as CASSPWTGSTDTQYF. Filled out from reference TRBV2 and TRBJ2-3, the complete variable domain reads EPEVTQTPSHQVTQMGQEVILRCVPISNHLYFYWYRQILGQKVEFLVSFYNNEISEKSEIFDDQFSVERPDGSNFTLKIRSTKLEDSAMYFCASSPWTGSTDTQYFGPGTRLTVL.

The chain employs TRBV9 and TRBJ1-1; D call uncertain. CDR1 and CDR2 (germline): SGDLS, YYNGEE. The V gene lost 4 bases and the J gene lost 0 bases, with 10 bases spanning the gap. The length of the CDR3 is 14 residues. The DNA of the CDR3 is TGTGCCAGCAGCCCCGAGGTTATGAACACTGAAGCTTTCTTT. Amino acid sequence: CASSPEVMNTEAFF.

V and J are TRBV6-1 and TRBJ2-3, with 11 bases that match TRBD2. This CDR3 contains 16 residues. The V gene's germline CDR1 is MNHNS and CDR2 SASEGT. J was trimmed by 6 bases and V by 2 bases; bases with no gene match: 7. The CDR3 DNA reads TGTGCCAGCAGTGAAAGGTTTAGCGGGAGGGCCGATACGCAGTATTTT. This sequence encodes CASSERFSGRADTQYF.

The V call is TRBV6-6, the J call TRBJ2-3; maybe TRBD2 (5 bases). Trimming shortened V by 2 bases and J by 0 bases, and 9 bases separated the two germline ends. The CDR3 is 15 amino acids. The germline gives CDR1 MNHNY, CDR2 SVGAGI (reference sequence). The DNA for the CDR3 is TGTGCCAGCAGTTACCTGCTAGCAAGCACAGATACGCAGTATTTT. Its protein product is CASSYLLASTDTQYF.

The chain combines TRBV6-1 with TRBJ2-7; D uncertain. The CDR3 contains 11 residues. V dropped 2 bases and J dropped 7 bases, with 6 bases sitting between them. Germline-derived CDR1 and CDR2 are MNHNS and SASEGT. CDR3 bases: TGTGCCAGCAGTGAATACGGTGAGCAGTACTTC. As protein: CASSEYGEQYF.

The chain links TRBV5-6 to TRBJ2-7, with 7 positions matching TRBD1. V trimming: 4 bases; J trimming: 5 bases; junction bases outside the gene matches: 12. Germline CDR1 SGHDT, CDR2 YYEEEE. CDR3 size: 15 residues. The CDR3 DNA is TGTGCCAGCAGCGAGATTACAGGGGAGAGAAACGAGCAGTACTTC. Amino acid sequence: CASSEITGERNEQYF.

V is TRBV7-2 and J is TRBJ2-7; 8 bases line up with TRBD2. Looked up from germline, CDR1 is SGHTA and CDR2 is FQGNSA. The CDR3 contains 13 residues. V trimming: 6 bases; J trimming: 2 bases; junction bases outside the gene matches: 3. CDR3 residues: CASRSAGAYEQYF. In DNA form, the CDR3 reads TGTGCCAGCAGGTCAGCGGGGGCCTACGAGCAGTACTTC.

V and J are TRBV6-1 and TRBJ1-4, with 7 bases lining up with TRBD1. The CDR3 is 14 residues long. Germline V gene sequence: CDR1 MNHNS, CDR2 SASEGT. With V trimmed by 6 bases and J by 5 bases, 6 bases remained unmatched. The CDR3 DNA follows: TGTGCCAGCAGGGCGAAGACAGGGAATGAAAAACTGTTTTTT. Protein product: CASRAKTGNEKLFF.

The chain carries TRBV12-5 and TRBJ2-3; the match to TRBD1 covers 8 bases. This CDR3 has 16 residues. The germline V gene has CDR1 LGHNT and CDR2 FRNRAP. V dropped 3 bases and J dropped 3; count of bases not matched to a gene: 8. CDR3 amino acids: CASGLRQGQKTDTQYF. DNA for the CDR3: TGTGCTAGTGGTTTAAGACAGGGGCAGAAGACAGATACGCAGTATTTT.